This TCR beta chain was identified during a study of blood T cell repertoires in COVID-19. As handled by the study authors: It was from reference gene primer amplification that nucleated cell counts were estimated. Some clones are missing from TCRdb's copy, which holds only in-frame ones; the method was immunoSEQ multiplex PCR. D and trimming come from the DNA, and the V and J calls and clone size come from that table. The sample lists 200,000 to 250,000 clones, less than 90% seen once, with more than 2.5% in the top ten. Ages ranged from roughly 18 to 100 years, with residence in under 25 US areas. This CDR3 has 12 amino acids. V was shortened by 3 bases and J by 5 bases, with 7 bases between the two germline ends. In germline, CDR1 is KGHSH, CDR2 LQKENI.

The sequencing input was PBMCs or T cells enriched from blood (not recorded which). This TCR was sampled from a woman between 25 and 40 years old who had recovered from COVID-19. The rearrangement uses TRBV18 and TRBJ1-1; perhaps TRBD1 as D (6 bases). CDR3 nucleotides: TGTGCCAGCTCACCGGGGGCGACTGAAGCTTTCTTT. It encodes CASSPGATEAFF.